The 17 T cell receptor beta chains below were found in one sample sequenced in a study of CD8+CD57+ T cells in acquired aplastic anemia. Individuals selected for sequencing had exhibited CD8+CD57+ cell expansion on flow cytometry. For CDR3 and TCR beta VDJ profiling, genomic DNA was the template used. TCRdb used MiXCR to reprocess the reads, holding one entry per CDR3 protein. This table has about 150,000 distinct CDR3 sequences, 40% to 65% appearing once. The sequencing input was sorted CD4+, CD8+, or CD8+CD57+ T cells (not recorded which) from PBMCs. The receptors originated from a human donor with aplastic anemia.

This clonotype was observed many times. V usage is TRBV9 and J usage is TRBJ2-1, with D maybe TRBD2 (6 bases). The germline gives CDR1 SGDLS, CDR2 YYNGEE. The CDR3 is 16 amino acids. Between the trimmed V and J ends, which lost 0 bases and 3 bases, there was a span of 13 bases. The CDR3 DNA is TGTGCCAGCAGCGTAGATGGGGCGGGACTCTACAATGAGCAGTTCTTC. Amino acid sequence: CASSVDGAGLYNEQFF.

Note on this clonotype: With a much larger clone just one base away, this may be a read error. The chain employs TRBV4-1 and TRBJ1-5; D is possibly TRBD1 (5 bases). Germline V gene data show CDR1 as MGHRA and CDR2 as YSYEKL. V lost 1 base, J lost 4 bases, and 14 bases lay in between. The CDR3 consists of 16 residues. The CDR3 nucleotides read TGCGCCAGCAGCCAAGGTTTGGACGGGGGGAATCAGCCCCAGCATTTT. Protein sequence: CASSQGLDGGNQPQHF.

The sample holds many counts of this clonotype. The chain uses TRBV12-3 or TRBV12-4 and TRBJ1-2; 9 positions match TRBD1. This CDR3 has 13 residues. The J segment lost 7 bases and the V segment lost 6 bases, leaving 6 bases of the junction unmatched. DNA for the CDR3: TGTGCCAGCAGCGTGACAGGGGGAAGTGGCTACACCTTC. It translates to CASSVTGGSGYTF.

This clonotype showed up just once. This chain joins TRBV20-1 and TRBJ2-1, with 7 bases that match TRBD2. The germline gives CDR1 DFQATT, CDR2 SNEGSKA (reference sequence). With 3 bases clipped from V and 4 bases from J, the junction kept 15 bases outside the gene matches. This CDR3 contains 17 residues. The CDR3 sequence: CSASPLWAGVRYNEQFF. CDR3 sequence (DNA): TGCAGTGCTAGCCCCCTTTGGGCGGGAGTGAGGTACAATGAGCAGTTCTTC.

The sample holds many counts of this clonotype. V and J are TRBV7-9 and TRBJ1-2; 7 bases are a match to TRBD1. The CDR3 spans 16 residues. V was pared by 0 bases and J by 2 bases, with 6 bases of the junction left unmatched. In germline, CDR1 is SEHNR, CDR2 FQNEAQ (reference sequence). CDR3 nucleotide sequence: TGTGCCAGCAGCTTAGCCGGGACAGATATGAACTATGGCTACACCTTC. This sequence encodes CASSLAGTDMNYGYTF.

V gene TRBV3-1 combines with J gene TRBJ2-5, with TRBD2 as a possible D gene (7 bases). The V and J ends lost 3 bases and 2 bases respectively, with 22 bases between them. The CDR3 contains 18 residues. Germline lookup yields CDR1 LGHDT and CDR2 YNNKEL (reference sequence). CDR3 nucleotide sequence: TGTGCCAGCAGCCAGGCAATTTTAGGGGGAGGGCGGCAAGAGACCCAGTACTTC. This gives the protein CASSQAILGGGRQETQYF.

This chain links TRBV10-3 with TRBJ2-3, with D possibly being TRBD2 (6 bases). Trimming removed 7 bases from V and 0 bases from J, with 11 bases in between. The CDR3 sequence is 14 residues long. Germline V gene data show CDR1 as ENHRY and CDR2 as SYGVKD. The CDR3 DNA reads TGTGCCATCACACGGGACTTTAGCACAGATACGCAGTATTTT. Translation gives CAITRDFSTDTQYF.

V is TRBV4-1 and J is TRBJ1-2; tentative D call: TRBD1 (5 bases). Germline-derived CDR1 and CDR2 are MGHRA and YSYEKL. The ends were cut back, 1 base at V and 2 bases at J, with 8 bases in the middle. The CDR3 totals 14 residues. The CDR3 coding sequence is TGCGCCAGCAGCCAAGCGAGGGGCAACTATGGCTACACCTTC. It encodes CASSQARGNYGYTF.

This chain connects TRBV5-1 to TRBJ2-2; D remains unclear. The V gene lost 2 bases and the J gene lost 4 bases, with 9 bases spanning the gap. Germline CDR1 and CDR2: SGHRS and YFSETQ. CDR3 length equals 14 residues. Here the CDR3 DNA reads TGCGCCAGCAGCTTACCGACGTTCACCGGGGAGCTGTTTTTT. Amino acids: CASSLPTFTGELFF.

This clonotype was counted ten times or more. This chain uses TRBV27 with TRBJ2-2; D unclear. This CDR3 is 13 amino acids long. Trimming stripped 3 bases from V and 5 bases from J, with 7 bases between. From germline, CDR1 is MNHEY and CDR2 SMNVEV (reference sequence). Written as DNA, the CDR3 is TGTGCCAGCAGTTTGAAGACAACCGGGGAGCTGTTTTTT. Amino acid sequence: CASSLKTTGELFF.

This clonotype was counted many times. J is TRBJ1-4 and V is TRBV15, with D possibly TRBD1 on 6 matching bases. Trimming removed 3 bases at V and 8 bases at J, with 16 bases between. The CDR3 sequence is 15 residues long. CDR1 is LNHNV and CDR2 is YYDKDF in the germline V gene (reference sequence). The CDR3 reads CATSRETGSTEKLFF. The CDR3 nucleotides read TGTGCCACCAGCAGGGAGACAGGCTCGACGGAAAAACTGTTTTTT.

V and J are TRBV10-2 and TRBJ2-1; 7 positions agree with TRBD2. Germline V CDR1 and CDR2: WSHSY, SAAADI. Trimming cost V 8 bases and J 9 bases; bases outside gene matches: 1. This CDR3 contains 10 residues. The DNA of the CDR3 is TGCGCCAGCTGCGGGGGTGAGCAGTTCTTC. This sequence encodes CASCGGEQFF.

On this clonotype: The final CDR3 position lacks the conserved phenylalanine or tryptophan, pointing to a likely read error. The DNA is left out, because the CDR3 cannot be placed on it with certainty; the CDR3 is given as TCRdb lists it. This chain links TRBV20-1 with TRBJ1-2; the D call TRBD1 from the table was never checked on the DNA. Germline CDR1 is DFQATT and CDR2 is SNEGSKA (reference sequence). Ends included, the CDR3 has 16 residues. CDR3: CSARDGGRVTPYEDTL.

Many counts were recorded for this clonotype. The chain carries TRBV20-1 and TRBJ1-4; 12 bases line up with TRBD1. J lost 1 base, V lost 3 bases, and 3 bases had no gene match. Germline V gives CDR1 DFQATT, CDR2 SNEGSKA (reference sequence). CDR3 length equals 16 residues. The CDR3: CSASGTGGRTNEKLFF. The CDR3 coding sequence is TGCAGTGCTAGTGGGACAGGGGGCCGAACTAATGAAAAACTGTTTTTT.

This chain joins TRBV4-2 and TRBJ2-5; 9 bases are a match to TRBD2. Germline assignment: CDR1 LGHNA and CDR2 YNFKEQ. This CDR3 is built from 15 residues. Trimming at V came to 4 bases and at J to 2 bases, leaving 5 bases not matched to a gene. The CDR3 protein is CASSPAGGTQETQYF. The CDR3, as DNA: TGTGCCAGCAGCCCGGCGGGGGGGACGCAAGAGACCCAGTACTTC.

There are many counts of this clonotype. The chain employs TRBV7-6 and TRBJ2-2; D remains unclear. V was pared by 1 base and J by 4 bases, with 13 bases between. Germline-derived CDR1 and CDR2 are SGHVS and FNYEAQ. The CDR3 is made up of 16 amino acids. CDR3 nucleotides: TGTGCCAGCAGCTTAGAGGTCCCCCCGACCACCGGGGAGCTGTTTTTT. Translation gives CASSLEVPPTTGELFF.

This rearrangement joins TRBV15 to TRBJ1-1; 7 bases are a match to TRBD1. The CDR3 spans 17 residues. Germline CDR1 and CDR2: LNHNV and YYDKDF (reference sequence). The V segment lost 8 bases and the J segment 3 bases; nucleotides outside the gene matches: 18. The CDR3 is CATSHTQGGRRDTEAFF. The CDR3 DNA is TGTGCCACCTCCCATACCCAGGGGGGAAGGAGGGACACTGAAGCTTTCTTT.